A selection of T cell receptor beta chains follows, all from one sample in a study of shared clonotypes between healthy human individuals. TCRdb's table, derived via immunoSEQ multiplex PCR, lists solely in-frame clones and lacks some. The sample records a few million clones, around 90% being singletons. Input material: naive CD4+ T cells sorted from blood. The receptor source for this set is a man younger than 30 in good health. CDR3s include the opening cysteine and the closing phenylalanine or tryptophan. The D gene is left open where the match is weak. Only part of the rows carry a size: once, few, many, or a class if the clone is expanded.

J: TRBJ2-7
D: TRBD1
length: 16
size: once
V: TRBV5-1
DNA: TGCGCCAGCAGCATCAACCCGGACAGGGGTTCCTACGAGCAGTACTTC
CDR3: CASSINPDRGSYEQYF

J: TRBJ2-1
D: TRBD1
length: 15
size: .
V: TRBV7-2
DNA: TGTGCCAGCAGCCAGGGACAGGGGGCCTACAATGAGCAGTTCTTC
CDR3: CASSQGQGAYNEQFF

J: TRBJ1-6
D: .
length: 16
size: .
V: TRBV10-3
DNA: TGTGCCATCAGTGAGTCATTGGGCGGGAATAATTCACCCCTCCACTTT
CDR3: CAISESLGGNNSPLHF

J: TRBJ1-2
D: .
length: 15
size: .
V: TRBV5-1
DNA: TGCGCCAGCAGCTTGGATTCCCTGTGGAAGGATGGCTACACCTTC
CDR3: CASSLDSLWKDGYTF

J: TRBJ2-7
D: .
length: 15
size: .
V: TRBV6-6
DNA: TGTGCCAGCAGGCCTGCGGGGGCGAGCTCCTACGAGCAGTACTTC
CDR3: CASRPAGASSYEQYF

J: TRBJ2-1
D: .
length: 15
size: .
V: TRBV7-7
DNA: TGTGCTAGCAGCTTAGGCCTAGTCTCCTACAATGAGCAGTTCTTC
CDR3: CASSLGLVSYNEQFF

J: TRBJ2-7
D: .
length: 13
size: .
V: TRBV18
DNA: TGTGCCAGCCAGATGGGAGGGGGAAACGAGCAGTACTTC
CDR3: CASQMGGGNEQYF

J: TRBJ2-7
D: TRBD1
length: 15
size: .
V: TRBV5-1
DNA: TGCGCCAGCAGCTTGGAGAGACAGGGGGCTTACGAGCAGTACTTC
CDR3: CASSLERQGAYEQYF

J: TRBJ2-2
D: TRBD2
length: 14
size: .
V: TRBV6-5
DNA: TGTGCCAGCAGTTTACTAGCGTACGGTGGGGAGCTGTTTTTT
CDR3: CASSLLAYGGELFF

J: TRBJ1-6
D: TRBD1
length: 16
size: .
V: TRBV5-5
DNA: TGTGCCAGCAGCTTAGGACAGGGGGTAATTGCTTCACCCCTCCACTTT
CDR3: CASSLGQGVIASPLHF

J: TRBJ2-3
D: TRBD2
length: 14
size: .
V: TRBV11-2
DNA: TGTGCCAGCAGCAAGACTAGCGGGGCGGATACGCAGTATTTT
CDR3: CASSKTSGADTQYF

J: TRBJ2-3
D: .
length: 15
size: .
V: TRBV5-4
DNA: TGTGCCAGCAGCTTGGGCACGATAGGCACAGATACGCAGTATTTT
CDR3: CASSLGTIGTDTQYF

J: TRBJ1-6
D: .
length: 14
size: .
V: TRBV4-3
DNA: TGCGCCAGCAGCCAAGATCGAGGGTCGTTGGGCCTCCACTTT
CDR3: CASSQDRGSLGLHF

J: TRBJ2-5
D: TRBD1
length: 13
size: .
V: TRBV25-1
DNA: TGTGCCAGCAGTGAACAGGGGGTCGAGACCCAGTACTTC
CDR3: CASSEQGVETQYF

J: TRBJ2-7
D: .
length: 11
size: once
V: TRBV7-2
DNA: TGTGCCAGCAGCCTTACCTACGAGCAGTACTTC
CDR3: CASSLTYEQYF

J: TRBJ2-2
D: .
length: 16
size: .
V: TRBV2
DNA: TGTGCCAGCAGTGAATCCAGAGTAGGGAACACCGGGGAGCTGTTTTTT
CDR3: CASSESRVGNTGELFF

J: TRBJ2-1
D: .
length: 14
size: .
V: TRBV30
DNA: TGTGCCTGGAGGGGGGTGGGCCCGTGGAATGAGCAGTTCTTC
CDR3: CAWRGVGPWNEQFF

J: TRBJ1-5
D: .
length: 12
size: .
V: TRBV6-1
DNA: TGTGCCAGCAGTGACCGCGTGTCGCCCCAGCATTTT
CDR3: CASSDRVSPQHF

J: TRBJ2-3
D: TRBD2
length: 18
size: .
V: TRBV7-2
DNA: TGTGCCAGCAGCTTGGCTTATACTAGCGGGAGGGGCACAGATACGCAGTATTTT
CDR3: CASSLAYTSGRGTDTQYF

J: TRBJ2-7
D: .
length: 14
size: .
V: TRBV5-1
DNA: TGCGCCAGCAGCTATGACCCCGCGGTGAACGAGCAGTACTTC
CDR3: CASSYDPAVNEQYF

J: TRBJ2-5
D: .
length: 14
size: .
V: TRBV5-1
DNA: TGCGCCAGCAGCTCGATTCCGGGGCAAGAGACCCAGTACTTC
CDR3: CASSSIPGQETQYF

J: TRBJ2-7
D: .
length: 13
size: .
V: TRBV5-1
DNA: TGCGCCAGCAACAGGGAGGGCTCCTACGAGCAGTACTTC
CDR3: CASNREGSYEQYF

J: TRBJ1-2
D: .
length: 24
size: .
V: TRBV7-3
DNA: TGTGCCAGCAGCTTAATCGCTTTGGGAGGGGGAGTCCGCAAAGCGAGCGAAGTCTTTTATGGCTACACCTTC
CDR3: CASSLIALGGGVRKASEVFYGYTF